The 19 T cell receptor beta chains given below trace back to one sample, sequenced in a study of T cells expressing NK-cell markers. TCRdb reworked the 5' RACE reads into one entry per CDR3 protein, no DNA. In total, the table holds about 260,000 distinct CDR3 sequences. Specimen: blood T cells: a sorted CD56 or NKG2C T cell subset, CD4+ or CD8+ T cells, or bulk PBMC T cells (not recorded which). These receptors were collected from a man between 18 and 35 years old in good health.

The chain links TRBV7-2 to TRBJ2-2; the D gene TCRdb calls, TRBD1, cannot be checked with no DNA. CDR3 length equals 15 residues. CDR1 is SGHTA, CDR2 FQGNSA, per germline. The CDR3 region is CASSFGTTNTGELFF.

V and J are TRBV20-1 and TRBJ2-7; TCRdb proposes TRBD2, but this gene call is untestable without DNA. Germline CDR1 is DFQATT and CDR2 is SNEGSKA (reference sequence). This CDR3 is 15 amino acids long. CDR3 residues: CSARAPWDSTYEQYF.

The V call is TRBV12-3 or TRBV12-4, the J call TRBJ2-3; TCRdb picks TRBD1, but there is no DNA to check that call. The CDR3 consists of 15 residues. This chain's CDR3 is CASSRTGGSTDTQYF.

The V call is TRBV20-1, the J call TRBJ1-1. The CDR3 consists of 14 residues. Germline CDR1 reads DFQATT; CDR2 reads SNEGSKA (reference sequence). The CDR3 here is CSASQVILNTEAFF.

This chain links TRBV2 with TRBJ1-5; checking the TCRdb D call of TRBD1 is not possible without DNA. The CDR3 length is 15 residues. Germline CDR1 and CDR2: SNHLY and FYNNEI. The CDR3 region is CASSEEGTGKQPQHF.

The chain couples TRBV28 to TRBJ2-7; the D gene TCRdb calls, TRBD1, cannot be checked with no DNA. The CDR3 totals 14 residues. CDR1 is MDHEN and CDR2 is SYDVKM in the germline V gene. CDR3 sequence: CASTAWGSLYEQYF.

The chain uses TRBV29-1 and TRBJ1-2. There are 13 residues in the CDR3. The germline V gene has CDR1 SQVTM and CDR2 ANQGSEA. CDR3 amino acids: CSDANAALYGYTF.

This chain uses TRBV5-4 with TRBJ2-1; TCRdb's D call of TRBD2 is untestable without DNA. This CDR3 contains 16 residues. Per germline, CDR1 SGHNT and CDR2 YYREEE (reference sequence). The CDR3 sequence is CASSPAGGQRYNEQFF. The whole variable domain, remainder taken from reference TRBV5-4 and TRBJ2-1, is ETGVTQSPTHLIKTRGQQVTLRCSSQSGHNTVSWYQQALGQGPQFIFQYYREEENGRGNFPPRFSGLQFPNYSSELNVNALELDDSALYLCASSPAGGQRYNEQFFGPGTRLTVL.

J is TRBJ2-1 and V is TRBV28; TCRdb calls TRBD2, which cannot be checked without DNA. The germline CDR1 and CDR2 sequences are MDHEN and SYDVKM. CDR3 length equals 14 residues. Here the CDR3 reads CASRGAGGFPIQFF.

V usage is TRBV15 and J usage is TRBJ2-7; the D call of TRBD1 rests on TCRdb alone, since no DNA is present to check it. Germline V gene lookup returns CDR1 LNHNV and CDR2 YYDKDF (reference sequence). This CDR3 has 13 residues. The CDR3 sequence: CATSNRDSYEQYF.

The chain combines TRBV7-2 with TRBJ2-1; TCRdb's D call of TRBD2 is untestable without DNA. The CDR3 consists of 15 residues. Germline V lookup: CDR1 SGHTA, CDR2 FQGNSA. CDR3 amino acids: CASSLVQRDPNEQFF.

The chain employs TRBV11-2 and TRBJ2-3. The CDR3 is 14 residues long. Germline CDR1 is SGHAT and CDR2 is FQNNGV. CDR3 sequence: CASSFTPSTDTQYF.

The chain employs TRBV10-1 and TRBJ2-2. The CDR3 length is 14 residues. CDR1 and CDR2 (germline): WNHNN, SYGVQD (reference sequence). The CDR3 sequence: CASSDPGTTGELFF.

This chain uses TRBV28 with TRBJ2-7; TCRdb's assignment of TRBD1 cannot be checked, as there is no DNA. The CDR3 covers 12 residues. Per the germline V gene, CDR1 is MDHEN and CDR2 is SYDVKM. The chain's CDR3 is CASWGQPYEQYF.

V usage is TRBV6-2 or TRBV6-3 and J usage is TRBJ2-3; the D call from TCRdb, TRBD2, cannot be confirmed without DNA. The CDR3 has 16 residues. The germline V gene encodes CDR1 MNHEY and CDR2 SVGEGT. The CDR3 region is CASSYRKRKSTDTQYF.

The chain carries TRBV28 and TRBJ2-1; TCRdb indicates TRBD2, and absent DNA this call remains unverified. Germline V gene sequence: CDR1 MDHEN, CDR2 SYDVKM. This CDR3 is built from 15 residues. The CDR3 sequence: CASYSGLAGYNEQFF.

V usage is TRBV12-3 or TRBV12-4 and J usage is TRBJ1-5; TCRdb calls TRBD1, which cannot be checked without DNA. The CDR3 extends over 13 amino acids. The CDR3 region is CASRQEARQPQHF.

The chain has TRBV5-1 and TRBJ2-2; the D call from TCRdb, TRBD1, cannot be confirmed without DNA. The germline gives CDR1 SGHRS, CDR2 YFSETQ. The CDR3 extends over 14 amino acids. CDR3 sequence: CASSGSGTPGELFF.

The chain carries TRBV12-3 or TRBV12-4 and TRBJ1-1; TCRdb's assignment of TRBD1 cannot be checked, as there is no DNA. The CDR3 has 14 amino acids. CDR3 in amino acids: CASSLTGQGREAFF.